Sequencing of this T cell receptor beta chain was carried out in a study of blood T cells in healthy people across ages. Regarding the study as a whole: Fewer expanded clones and more diversity marked long-lived versus aged donors.

Using a J-beta primer mix together with a sample-barcoded 5' primer, a second PCR was run for about 6 to 11 cycles. TCRdb called the 5' RACE reads again in MiXCR, with one record for every CDR3 protein. The sample lists 800,000 or so distinct CDR3 sequences; 46% were seen once. V was pared by 7 bases and J by 5 bases, with 21 bases between. This CDR3 is built from 16 residues. Per germline, CDR1 MNHEY and CDR2 SMNVEV (reference sequence). With respect to this clonotype: Its antigen remains unidentified.

Sequencing was carried out using blood. The source is a man older than 75 in good health. This chain uses TRBV27 with TRBJ2-1, with a tentative D call TRBD2 (6 bases). CDR3 coding DNA: TGTGCCAGCATCCGAAAGCCGAGGACGGGGGACAATGAGCAGTTCTTC. Its translation is CASIRKPRTGDNEQFF.